This entry describes one TCR beta chain. The data stem from a study of CD8 T cells in Susac syndrome. A quantity of about 0.5 to 1 ug RNA underwent reverse transcription using random hexamers. TCRdb redid the calling of the immunoSEQ multiplex PCR reads with MiXCR, one entry per CDR3 protein. This sample yields more than 95,000 distinct CDR3 sequences, of which around 92% are seen a single time; 0.093% belongs to the top ten. V shed 7 bases, J shed 2 bases, and the junction held 4 bases outside the gene matches. Germline CDR1 SQVTM, CDR2 ANQGSEA. The length of the CDR3 is 12 residues. The receptor's source is a human donor with multiple sclerosis. The sequenced material came from CD4+ T cells from PBMCs. The chain carries TRBV29-1 and TRBJ1-2; the match to TRBD1 covers 7 bases. CDR3 nucleotide sequence: TGCAGCGCCAGGGACAGAAACTATGGCTACACCTTC. Protein: CSARDRNYGYTF.